This TCR beta chain was sequenced for a study of CD4 T cells in relation to SARS-CoV-2 and coronaviruses. CD4+ T cells from unexposed donors were obtained before the COVID-19 pandemic (2011-2018). Isolation of CD4+ T cells took place after nine to ten days in culture. Each well had a few million PBMCs in roughly 5% human AB serum with IL-2. Measured with immunoSEQ multiplex PCR; TCRdb has only the in-frame clones, and not every one. The profile shows 15,000 to 20,000 clones, about 80% of them singletons. Germline CDR1 SGHVS, CDR2 FNYEAQ. The CDR3 totals 15 residues. The J segment lost 2 bases and the V segment lost 1 base, leaving 3 bases of the junction unmatched. About this clone: Antigen unknown.

The chain combines TRBV7-6 with TRBJ2-3, with 7 positions matching TRBD2. The TCR was taken from a human donor in good health. Sequences were obtained from CD4+ T cells from PBMCs, cultured in vitro. CDR3 sequence: CASSLGERDTDTQYF. The CDR3 DNA reads as TGTGCCAGCAGCTTAGGGGAGCGGGACACAGATACGCAGTATTTT.